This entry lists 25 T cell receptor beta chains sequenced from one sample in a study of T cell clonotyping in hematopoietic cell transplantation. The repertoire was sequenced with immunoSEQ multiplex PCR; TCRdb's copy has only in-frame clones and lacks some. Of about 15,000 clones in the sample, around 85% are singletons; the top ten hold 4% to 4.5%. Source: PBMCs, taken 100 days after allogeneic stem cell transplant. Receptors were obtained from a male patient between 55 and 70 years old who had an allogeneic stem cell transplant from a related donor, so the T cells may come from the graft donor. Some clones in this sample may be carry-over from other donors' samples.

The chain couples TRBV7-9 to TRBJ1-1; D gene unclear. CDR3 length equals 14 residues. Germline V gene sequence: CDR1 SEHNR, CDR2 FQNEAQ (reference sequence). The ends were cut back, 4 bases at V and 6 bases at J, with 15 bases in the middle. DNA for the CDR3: TGTGCCAGCAGCTCACCGGAGGCGGTTTCTGAAGCTTTCTTT. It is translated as CASSSPEAVSEAFF.

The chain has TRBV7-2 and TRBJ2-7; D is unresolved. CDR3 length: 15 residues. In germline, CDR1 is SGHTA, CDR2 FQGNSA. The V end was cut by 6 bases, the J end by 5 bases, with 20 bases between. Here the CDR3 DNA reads TGTGCCAGCAGTCCGGACCCTTCATTACGGAACGAGCAGTACTTC. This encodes CASSPDPSLRNEQYF.

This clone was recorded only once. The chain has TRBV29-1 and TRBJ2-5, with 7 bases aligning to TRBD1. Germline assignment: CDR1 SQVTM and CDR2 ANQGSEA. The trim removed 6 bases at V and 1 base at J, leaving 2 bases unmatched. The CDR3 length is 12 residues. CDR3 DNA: TGCAGCGTGGGACAGTTCCAAGAGACCCAGTACTTC. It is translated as CSVGQFQETQYF. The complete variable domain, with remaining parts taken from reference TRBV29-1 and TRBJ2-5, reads SAVISQKPSRDICQRGTSLTIQCQVDSQVTMMFWYRQQPGQSLTLIATANQGSEATYESGFVIDKFPISRPNLTFSTLTVSNMSPEDSSIYLCSVGQFQETQYFGPGTRLLVL.

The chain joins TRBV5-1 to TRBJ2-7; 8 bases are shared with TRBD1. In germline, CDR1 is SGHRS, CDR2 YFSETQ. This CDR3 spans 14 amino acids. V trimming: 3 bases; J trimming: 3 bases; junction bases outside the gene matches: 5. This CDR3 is CASSYDRGIYEQYF. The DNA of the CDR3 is TGCGCCAGCAGCTATGACAGGGGCATCTACGAGCAGTACTTC.

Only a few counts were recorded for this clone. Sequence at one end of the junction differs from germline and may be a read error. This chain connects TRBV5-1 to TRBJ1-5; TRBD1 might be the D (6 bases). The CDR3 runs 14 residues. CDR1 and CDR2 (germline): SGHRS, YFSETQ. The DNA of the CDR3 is TGCGCCAGCGGCTTGGGGGGCCCCGGTCAGCCCCAGCATTTT. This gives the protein CASGLGGPGQPQHF.

The CDR3 sequence is CASSHGTNLLPNTGELFF. In DNA form, the CDR3 reads TGCGCCAGCAGCCACGGGACTAATTTACTACCGAACACCGGGGAGCTGTTTTTT. The V call is TRBV4-1, the J call TRBJ2-2; TRBD2 matches at 7 bases. The CDR3 loop spans 18 amino acids. Unmatched junction bases numbered 10, after V lost 3 bases and J lost 0 bases. Germline CDR1 and CDR2: MGHRA and YSYEKL.

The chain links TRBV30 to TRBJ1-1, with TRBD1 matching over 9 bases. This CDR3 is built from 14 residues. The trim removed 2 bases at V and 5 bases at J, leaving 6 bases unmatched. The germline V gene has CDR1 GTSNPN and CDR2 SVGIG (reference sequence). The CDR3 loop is CAWSPRDRETEAFF. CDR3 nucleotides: TGTGCCTGGAGTCCCCGGGACAGGGAAACTGAAGCTTTCTTT.

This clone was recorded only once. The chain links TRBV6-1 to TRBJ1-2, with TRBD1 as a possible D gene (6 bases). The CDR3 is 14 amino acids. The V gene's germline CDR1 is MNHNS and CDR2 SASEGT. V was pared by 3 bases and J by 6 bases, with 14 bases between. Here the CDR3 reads CASSDSNRVDGYTF. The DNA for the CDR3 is TGTGCCAGCAGTGACTCGAACAGGGTTGATGGCTACACCTTC.

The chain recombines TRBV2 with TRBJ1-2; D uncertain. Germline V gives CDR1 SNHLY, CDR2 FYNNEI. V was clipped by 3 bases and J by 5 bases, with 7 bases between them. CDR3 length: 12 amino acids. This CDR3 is CASSEPGYGYTF. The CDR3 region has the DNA TGTGCCAGCAGTGAGCCAGGTTATGGCTACACCTTC. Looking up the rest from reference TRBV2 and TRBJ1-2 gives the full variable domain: EPEVTQTPSHQVTQMGQEVILRCVPISNHLYFYWYRQILGQKVEFLVSFYNNEISEKSEIFDDQFSVERPDGSNFTLKIRSTKLEDSAMYFCASSEPGYGYTFGSGTRLTVV.

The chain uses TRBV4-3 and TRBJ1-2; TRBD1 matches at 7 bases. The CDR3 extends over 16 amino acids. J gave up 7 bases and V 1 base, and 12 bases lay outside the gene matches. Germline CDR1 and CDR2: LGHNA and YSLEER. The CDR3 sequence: CASSQGGQIPVGGYTF. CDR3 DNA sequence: TGCGCCAGCAGCCAAGGGGGACAGATTCCTGTAGGTGGCTACACCTTC.

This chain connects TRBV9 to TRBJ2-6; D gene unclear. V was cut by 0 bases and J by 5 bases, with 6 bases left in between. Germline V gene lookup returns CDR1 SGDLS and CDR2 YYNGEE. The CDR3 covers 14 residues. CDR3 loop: CASSVDPRANVLTF. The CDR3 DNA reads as TGTGCCAGCAGCGTAGATCCCCGGGCCAACGTCCTGACTTTC.

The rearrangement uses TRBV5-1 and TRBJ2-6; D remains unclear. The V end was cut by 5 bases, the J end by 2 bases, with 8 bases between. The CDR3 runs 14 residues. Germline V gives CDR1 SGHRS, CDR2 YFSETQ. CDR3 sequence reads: CASRETAGANVLTF. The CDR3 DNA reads TGCGCCAGCAGAGAGACTGCTGGGGCCAACGTCCTGACTTTC.

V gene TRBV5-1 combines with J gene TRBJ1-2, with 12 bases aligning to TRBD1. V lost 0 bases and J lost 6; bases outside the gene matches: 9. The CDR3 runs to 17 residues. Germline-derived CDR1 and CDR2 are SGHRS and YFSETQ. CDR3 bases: TGCGCCAGCAGCTTGGAGGGACAGGGGGCCGTTATCGATGGCTACACCTTC. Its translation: CASSLEGQGAVIDGYTF.

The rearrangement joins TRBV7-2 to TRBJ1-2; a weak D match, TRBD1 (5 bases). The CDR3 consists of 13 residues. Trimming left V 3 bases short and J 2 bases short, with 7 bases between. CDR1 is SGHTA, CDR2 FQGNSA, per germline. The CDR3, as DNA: TGTGCCAGCAGCTTCGACAGAAACTATGGCTACACCTTC. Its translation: CASSFDRNYGYTF.

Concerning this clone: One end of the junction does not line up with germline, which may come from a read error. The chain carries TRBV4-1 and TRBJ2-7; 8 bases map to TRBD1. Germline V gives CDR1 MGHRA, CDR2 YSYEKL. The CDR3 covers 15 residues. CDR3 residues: CASSQDRTGSNERYF. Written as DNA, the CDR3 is TGCGCCAGCAGCCAAGACCGGACAGGGTCCAACGAGCGGTACTTC.

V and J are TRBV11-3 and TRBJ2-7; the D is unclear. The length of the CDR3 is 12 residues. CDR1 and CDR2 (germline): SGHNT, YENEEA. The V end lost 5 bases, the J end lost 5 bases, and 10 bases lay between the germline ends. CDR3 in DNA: TGTGCCAGCAGCCCTGGCCGAAACGAGCAGTACTTC. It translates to CASSPGRNEQYF. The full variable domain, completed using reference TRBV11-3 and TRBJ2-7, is EAGVVQSPRYKIIEKKQPVAFWCNPISGHNTLYWYLQNLGQGPELLIRYENEEAVDDSQLPKDRFSAERLKGVDSTLKIQPAELGDSAVYLCASSPGRNEQYFGPGTRLTVT.

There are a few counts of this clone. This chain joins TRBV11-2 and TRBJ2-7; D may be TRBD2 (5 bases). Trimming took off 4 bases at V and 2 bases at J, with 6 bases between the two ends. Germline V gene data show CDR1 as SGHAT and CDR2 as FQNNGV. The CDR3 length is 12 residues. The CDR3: CASSSRAYEQYF. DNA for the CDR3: TGTGCCAGCAGCTCGAGGGCCTACGAGCAGTACTTC.

The DNA of the CDR3 is TGCAGCGTTGAAGATCGGGGGACAGGGGCAACTAGGGGCTACACCTTC. Encoded protein: CSVEDRGTGATRGYTF. J is TRBJ1-2 and V is TRBV29-1; 10 nucleotides match TRBD1. Germline trimming cut 0 bases from V and 8 bases from J; bases unmatched to any gene: 12. The CDR3 has 16 residues. Germline assignment: CDR1 SQVTM and CDR2 ANQGSEA.

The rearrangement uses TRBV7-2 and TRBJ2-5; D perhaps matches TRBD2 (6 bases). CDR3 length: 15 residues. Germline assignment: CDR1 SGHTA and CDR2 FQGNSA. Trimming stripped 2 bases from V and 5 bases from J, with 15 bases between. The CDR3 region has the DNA TGTGCCAGCAGCTTAAGTGGGGGGACGGTGGAGACCCAGTACTTC. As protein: CASSLSGGTVETQYF.

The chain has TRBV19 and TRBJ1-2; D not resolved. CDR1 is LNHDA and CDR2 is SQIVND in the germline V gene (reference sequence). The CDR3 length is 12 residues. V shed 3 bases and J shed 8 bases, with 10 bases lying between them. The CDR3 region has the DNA TGTGCCAGTAGTATCCAGGCGGAAGGCTACACCTTC. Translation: CASSIQAEGYTF. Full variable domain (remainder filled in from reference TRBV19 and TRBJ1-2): DGGITQSPKYLFRKEGQNVTLSCEQNLNHDAMYWYRQDPGQGLRLIYYSQIVNDFQKGDIAEGYSVSREKKESFPLTVTSAQKNPTAFYLCASSIQAEGYTFGSGTRLTVV.

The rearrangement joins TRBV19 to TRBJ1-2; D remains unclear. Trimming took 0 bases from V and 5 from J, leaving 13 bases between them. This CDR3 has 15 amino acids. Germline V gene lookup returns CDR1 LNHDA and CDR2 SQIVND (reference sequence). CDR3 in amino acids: CASSIDVRTRYGYTF. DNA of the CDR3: TGTGCCAGTAGTATAGACGTCAGAACAAGGTATGGCTACACCTTC.

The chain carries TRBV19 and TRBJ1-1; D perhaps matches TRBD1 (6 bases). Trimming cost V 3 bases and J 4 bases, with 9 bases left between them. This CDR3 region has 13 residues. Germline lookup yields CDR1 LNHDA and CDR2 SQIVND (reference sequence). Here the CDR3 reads CASSIRGSTEAFF. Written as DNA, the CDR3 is TGTGCCAGTAGTATTAGGGGGAGCACTGAAGCTTTCTTT.

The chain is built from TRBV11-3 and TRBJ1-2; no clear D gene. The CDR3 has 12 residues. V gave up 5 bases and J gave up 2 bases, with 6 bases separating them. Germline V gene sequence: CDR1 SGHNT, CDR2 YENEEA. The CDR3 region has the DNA TGTGCCAGCAGCATGCAAAACTATGGCTACACCTTC. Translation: CASSMQNYGYTF.

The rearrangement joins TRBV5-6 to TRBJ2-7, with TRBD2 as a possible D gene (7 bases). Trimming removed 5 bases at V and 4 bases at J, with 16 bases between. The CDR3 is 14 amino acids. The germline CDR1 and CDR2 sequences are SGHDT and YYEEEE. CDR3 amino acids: CASSGGAGSYEQYF. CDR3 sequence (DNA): TGTGCCAGCAGTGGGGGGGCAGGAAGTTACGAGCAGTACTTC.

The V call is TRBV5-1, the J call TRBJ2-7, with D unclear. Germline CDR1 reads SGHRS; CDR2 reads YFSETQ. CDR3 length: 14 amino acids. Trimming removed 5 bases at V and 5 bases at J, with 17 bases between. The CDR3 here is CASSPTVGGNEQYF. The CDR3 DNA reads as TGCGCCAGCAGTCCAACAGTGGGTGGGAACGAGCAGTACTTC. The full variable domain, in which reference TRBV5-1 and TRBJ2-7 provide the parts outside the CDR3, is KAGVTQTPRYLIKTRGQQVTLSCSPISGHRSVSWYQQTPGQGLQFLFEYFSETQRNKGNFPGRFSGRQFSNSRSEMNVSTLELGDSALYLCASSPTVGGNEQYFGPGTRLTVT.